This T cell receptor (beta chain) derives from a study of cytomegalovirus exposure and HLA in healthy donors. Study-level findings and limits: Researchers left out some V segments, among them TRBV6-2 and TRBV6-3, as indistinguishable. Researchers reportedly found TCR beta sequences accurately predicted most subjects' HLA-A and HLA-B alleles. It was taken for granted in presence/absence analyses that sequencing depth across donors was roughly uniform.

The PCR used 60 Vbeta and 13 Jbeta primers. The protocol was immunoSEQ multiplex PCR, while the TCRdb copy is restricted to in-frame clones and leaves out a portion. The sample has some 270,000 clones; around 90% are singletons. Details on this clone: Its antigen is not known.

The CDR3 consists of 16 residues. In germline, CDR1 is SGHDT, CDR2 YYEEEE. After removal of 5 bases from V and 1 base from J, the junction contained 7 bases not matched to a gene. Sample: PBMCs. This sequence was found in a girl aged 2-10 years in good health and CMV-seronegative. The V and J genes are TRBV5-6 and TRBJ2-4, with TRBD1 matching over 9 bases. This CDR3 reads CASSPGTGLAKNIQYF. The CDR3 nucleotides are TGTGCCAGCAGTCCCGGGACAGGGCTGGCCAAAAACATTCAGTACTTC.